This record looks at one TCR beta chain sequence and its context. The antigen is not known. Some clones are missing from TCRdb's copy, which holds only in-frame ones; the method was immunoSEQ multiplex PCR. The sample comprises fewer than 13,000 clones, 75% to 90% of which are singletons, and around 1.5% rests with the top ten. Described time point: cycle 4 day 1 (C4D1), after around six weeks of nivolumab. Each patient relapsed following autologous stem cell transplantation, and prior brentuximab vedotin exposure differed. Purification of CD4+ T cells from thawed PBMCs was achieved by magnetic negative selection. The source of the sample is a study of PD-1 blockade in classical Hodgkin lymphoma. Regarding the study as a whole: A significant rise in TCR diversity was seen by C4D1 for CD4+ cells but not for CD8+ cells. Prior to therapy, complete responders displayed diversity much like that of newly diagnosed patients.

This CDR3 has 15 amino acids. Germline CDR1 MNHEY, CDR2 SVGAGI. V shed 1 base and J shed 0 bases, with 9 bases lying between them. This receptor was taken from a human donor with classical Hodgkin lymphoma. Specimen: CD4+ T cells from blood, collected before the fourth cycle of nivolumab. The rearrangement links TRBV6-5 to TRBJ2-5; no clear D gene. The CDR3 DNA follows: TGTGCCAGCAGTTACTTGTCACGGGACCAAGAGACCCAGTACTTC. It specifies CASSYLSRDQETQYF.